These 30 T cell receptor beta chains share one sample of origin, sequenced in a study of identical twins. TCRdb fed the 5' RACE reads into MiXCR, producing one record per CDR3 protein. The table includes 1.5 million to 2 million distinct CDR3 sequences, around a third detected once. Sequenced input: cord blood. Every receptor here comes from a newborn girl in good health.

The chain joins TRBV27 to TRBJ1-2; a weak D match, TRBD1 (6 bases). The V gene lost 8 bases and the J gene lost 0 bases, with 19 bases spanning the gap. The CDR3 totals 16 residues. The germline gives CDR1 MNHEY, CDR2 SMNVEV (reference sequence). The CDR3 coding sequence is TGTGCCAGCGGCCCGTCCTTAGGGGGTACTAACTATGGCTACACCTTC. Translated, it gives CASGPSLGGTNYGYTF.

CDR3 protein: CATEIGRDTEAFF. The CDR3 DNA is TGTGCCACCGAAATAGGGAGGGACACTGAAGCTTTCTTT. The V gene is TRBV10-3, the J gene TRBJ1-1; no firm D call. Germline-derived CDR1 and CDR2 are ENHRY and SYGVKD. This CDR3 is built from 13 residues. Between the trimmed V and J ends, which lost 10 bases and 3 bases, there was a span of 15 bases.

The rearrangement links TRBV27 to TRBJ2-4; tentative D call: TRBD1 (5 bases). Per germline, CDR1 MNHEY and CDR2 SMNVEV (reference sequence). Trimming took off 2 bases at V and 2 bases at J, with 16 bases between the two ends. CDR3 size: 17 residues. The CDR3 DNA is TGTGCCAGCAGTTTAAGGCCGACAGCGTACTCCAAAAACATTCAGTACTTC. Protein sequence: CASSLRPTAYSKNIQYF.

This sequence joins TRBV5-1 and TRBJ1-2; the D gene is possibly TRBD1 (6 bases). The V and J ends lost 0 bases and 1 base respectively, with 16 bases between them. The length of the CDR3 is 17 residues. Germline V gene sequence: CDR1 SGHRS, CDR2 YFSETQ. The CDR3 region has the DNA TGCGCCAGCAGCTTGGGCGTCGACAGGCGCTATAACTATGGCTACACCTTC. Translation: CASSLGVDRRYNYGYTF.

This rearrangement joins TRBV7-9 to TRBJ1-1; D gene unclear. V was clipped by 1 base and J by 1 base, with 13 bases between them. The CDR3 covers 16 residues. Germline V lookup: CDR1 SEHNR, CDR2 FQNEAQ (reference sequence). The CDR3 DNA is TGTGCCAGCAGCTTAGGGTCGGGGTCGGGGAACACTGAAGCTTTCTTT. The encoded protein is CASSLGSGSGNTEAFF.

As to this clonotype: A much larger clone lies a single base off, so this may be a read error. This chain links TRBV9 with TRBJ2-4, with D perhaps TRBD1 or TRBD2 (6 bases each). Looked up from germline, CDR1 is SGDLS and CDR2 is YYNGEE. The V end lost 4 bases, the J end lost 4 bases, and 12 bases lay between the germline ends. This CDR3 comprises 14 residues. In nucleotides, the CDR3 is TGTGCCAGCAGCATAGGGGGGCCAAAAAACATTCAGTACTTC. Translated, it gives CASSIGGPKNIQYF.

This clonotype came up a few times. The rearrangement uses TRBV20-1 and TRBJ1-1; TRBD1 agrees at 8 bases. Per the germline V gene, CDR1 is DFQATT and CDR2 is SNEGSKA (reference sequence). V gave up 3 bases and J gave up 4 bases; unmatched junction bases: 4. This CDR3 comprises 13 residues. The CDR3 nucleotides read TGCAGTGCTAGGCGTGGACAGGGCACTGAAGCTTTCTTT. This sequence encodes CSARRGQGTEAFF.

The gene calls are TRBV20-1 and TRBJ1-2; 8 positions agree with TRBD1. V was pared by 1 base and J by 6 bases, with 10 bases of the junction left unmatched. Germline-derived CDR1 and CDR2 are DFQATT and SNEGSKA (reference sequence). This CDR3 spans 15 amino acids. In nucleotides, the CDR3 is TGCAGTGCTAGAGCCCCTGGACAGGGTATGGATGGCTACACCTTC. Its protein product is CSARAPGQGMDGYTF.

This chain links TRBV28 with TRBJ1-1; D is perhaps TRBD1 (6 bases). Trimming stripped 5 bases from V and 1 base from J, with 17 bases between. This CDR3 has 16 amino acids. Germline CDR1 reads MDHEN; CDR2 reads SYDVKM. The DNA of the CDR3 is TGTGCCAGCAGTCCGACACAGGGTCGGTGGAACACTGAAGCTTTCTTT. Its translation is CASSPTQGRWNTEAFF.

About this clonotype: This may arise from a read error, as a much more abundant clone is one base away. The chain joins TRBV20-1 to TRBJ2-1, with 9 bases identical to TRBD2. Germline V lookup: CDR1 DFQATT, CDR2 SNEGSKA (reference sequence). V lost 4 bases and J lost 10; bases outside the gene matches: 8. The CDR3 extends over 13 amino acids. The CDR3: CSAISGSVDEQFF. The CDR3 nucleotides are TGCAGTGCTATTAGCGGGAGCGTGGACGAGCAGTTCTTC.

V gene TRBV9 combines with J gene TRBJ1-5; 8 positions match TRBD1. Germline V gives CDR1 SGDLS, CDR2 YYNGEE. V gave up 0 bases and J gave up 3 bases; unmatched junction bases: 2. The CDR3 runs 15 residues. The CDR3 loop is CASSVGQGYNQPQHF. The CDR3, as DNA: TGTGCCAGCAGCGTAGGACAGGGGTACAATCAGCCCCAGCATTTT. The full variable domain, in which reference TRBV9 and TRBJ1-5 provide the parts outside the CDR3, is DSGVTQTPKHLITATGQRVTLRCSPRSGDLSVYWYQQSLDQGLQFLIQYYNGEERAKGNILERFSAQQFPDLHSELNLSSLELGDSALYFCASSVGQGYNQPQHFGDGTRLSIL.

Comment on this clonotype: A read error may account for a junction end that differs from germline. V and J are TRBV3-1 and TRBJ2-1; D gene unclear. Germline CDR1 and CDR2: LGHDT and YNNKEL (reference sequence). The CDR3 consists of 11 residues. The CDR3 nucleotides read TGTGCCAGCGGCCAATTCAATGAGCAGTTCTTC. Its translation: CASGQFNEQFF.

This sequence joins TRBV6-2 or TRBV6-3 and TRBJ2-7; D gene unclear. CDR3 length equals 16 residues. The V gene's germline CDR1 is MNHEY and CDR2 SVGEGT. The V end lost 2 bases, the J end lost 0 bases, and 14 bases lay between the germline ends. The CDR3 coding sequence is TGTGCCAGCAGTTACGGCGGACCCCTGAGCTCCTACGAGCAGTACTTC. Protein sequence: CASSYGGPLSSYEQYF.

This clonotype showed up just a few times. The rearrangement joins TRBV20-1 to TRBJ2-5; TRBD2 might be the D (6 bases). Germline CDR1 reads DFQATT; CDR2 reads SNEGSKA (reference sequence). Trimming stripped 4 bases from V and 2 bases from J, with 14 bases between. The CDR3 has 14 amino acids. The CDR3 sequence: CSATLLALQETQYF. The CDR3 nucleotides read TGCAGTGCTACCCTCCTAGCGCTACAAGAGACCCAGTACTTC.

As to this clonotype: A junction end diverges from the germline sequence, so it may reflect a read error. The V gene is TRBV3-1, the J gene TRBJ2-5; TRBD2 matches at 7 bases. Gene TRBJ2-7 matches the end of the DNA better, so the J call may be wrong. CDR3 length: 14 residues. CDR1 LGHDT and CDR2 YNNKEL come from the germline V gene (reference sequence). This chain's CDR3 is CTSSWGLSGYEQYF. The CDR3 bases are TGTACCAGCAGCTGGGGACTATCCGGCTACGAGCAGTACTTC.

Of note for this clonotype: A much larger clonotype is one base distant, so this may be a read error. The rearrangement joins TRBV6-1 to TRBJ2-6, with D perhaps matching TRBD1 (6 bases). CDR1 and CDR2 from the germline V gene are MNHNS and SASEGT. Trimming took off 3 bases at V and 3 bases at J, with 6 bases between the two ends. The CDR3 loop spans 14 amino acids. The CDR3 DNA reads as TGTGCCAGCAGTGACAGGGGTGGGGCCAACGTCCTGACTTTC. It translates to CASSDRGGANVLTF.

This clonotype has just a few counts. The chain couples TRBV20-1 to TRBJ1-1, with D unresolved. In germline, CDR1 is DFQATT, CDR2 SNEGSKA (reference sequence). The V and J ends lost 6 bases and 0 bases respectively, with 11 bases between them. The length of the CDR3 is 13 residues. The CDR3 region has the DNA TGCAGTGCCGACCGTGATTTGAACACTGAAGCTTTCTTT. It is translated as CSADRDLNTEAFF.

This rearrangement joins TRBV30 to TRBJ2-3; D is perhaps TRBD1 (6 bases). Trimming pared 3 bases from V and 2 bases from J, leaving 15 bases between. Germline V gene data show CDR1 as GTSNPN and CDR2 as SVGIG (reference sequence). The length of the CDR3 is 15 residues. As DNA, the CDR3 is TGTGCCTGGAGCGCGACAGGATGGGCCACAGATACGCAGTATTTT. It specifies CAWSATGWATDTQYF.

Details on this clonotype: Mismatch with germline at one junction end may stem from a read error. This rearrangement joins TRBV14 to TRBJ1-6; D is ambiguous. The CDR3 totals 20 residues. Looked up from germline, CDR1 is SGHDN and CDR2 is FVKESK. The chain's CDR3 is CASSQGWNPHSSSHNSPLHF. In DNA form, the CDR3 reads TGTGCCAGCAGCCAAGGGTGGAACCCACACTCGAGCTCCCATAATTCACCCCTCCACTTT. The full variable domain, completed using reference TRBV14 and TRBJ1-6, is EAGVTQFPSHSVIEKGQTVTLRCDPISGHDNLYWYRRVMGKEIKFLLHFVKESKQDESGMPNNRFLAERTGGTYSTLKVQPAELEDSGVYFCASSQGWNPHSSSHNSPLHFGNGTRLTVT.

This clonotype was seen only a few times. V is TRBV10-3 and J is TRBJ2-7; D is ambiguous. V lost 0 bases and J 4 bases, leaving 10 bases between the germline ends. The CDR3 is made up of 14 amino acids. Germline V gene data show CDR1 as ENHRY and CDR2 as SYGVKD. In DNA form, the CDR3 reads TGTGCCATCAGTGAGTCTAGCAGGCATTACGAGCAGTACTTC. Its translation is CAISESSRHYEQYF.

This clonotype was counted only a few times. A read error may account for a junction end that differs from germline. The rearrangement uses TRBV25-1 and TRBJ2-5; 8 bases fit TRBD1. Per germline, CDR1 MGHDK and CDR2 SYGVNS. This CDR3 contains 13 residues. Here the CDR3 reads CASGEWDRETQYF. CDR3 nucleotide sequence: TGTGCCAGCGGTGAATGGGACAGGGAGACCCAGTACTTC.

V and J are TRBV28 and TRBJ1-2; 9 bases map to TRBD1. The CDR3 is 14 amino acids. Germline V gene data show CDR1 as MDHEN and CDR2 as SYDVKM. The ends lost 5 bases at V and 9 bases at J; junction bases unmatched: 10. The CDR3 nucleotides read TGTGCCAGCAGTCGGCCCGGGACAGGGCATCGCTACACCTTC. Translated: CASSRPGTGHRYTF.

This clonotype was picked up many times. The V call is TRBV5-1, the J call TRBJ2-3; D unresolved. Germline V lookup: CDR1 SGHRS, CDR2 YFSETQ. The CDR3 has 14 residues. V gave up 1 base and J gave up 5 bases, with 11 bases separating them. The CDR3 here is CASSLRATIDTQYF. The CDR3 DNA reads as TGCGCCAGCAGCTTGAGAGCGACCATAGATACGCAGTATTTT.

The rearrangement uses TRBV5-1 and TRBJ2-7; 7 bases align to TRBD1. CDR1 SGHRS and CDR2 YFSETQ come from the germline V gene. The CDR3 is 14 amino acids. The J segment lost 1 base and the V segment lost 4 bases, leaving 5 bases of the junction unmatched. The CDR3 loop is CASSNPTGSYEQYF. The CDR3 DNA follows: TGCGCCAGCAGCAACCCGACAGGGTCCTACGAGCAGTACTTC.

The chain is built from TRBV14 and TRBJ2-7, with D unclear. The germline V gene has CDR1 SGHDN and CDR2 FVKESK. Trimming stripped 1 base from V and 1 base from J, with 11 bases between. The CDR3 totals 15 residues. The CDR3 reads CASSQGSFISYEQYF. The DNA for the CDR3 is TGTGCCAGCAGCCAAGGTAGTTTCATATCCTACGAGCAGTACTTC.

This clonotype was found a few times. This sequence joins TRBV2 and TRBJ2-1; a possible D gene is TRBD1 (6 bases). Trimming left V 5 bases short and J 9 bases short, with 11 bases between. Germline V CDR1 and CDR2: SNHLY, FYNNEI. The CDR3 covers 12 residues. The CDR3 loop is CASSTQGTEQFF. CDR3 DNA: TGTGCCAGCAGTACACAGGGTACTGAGCAGTTCTTC.

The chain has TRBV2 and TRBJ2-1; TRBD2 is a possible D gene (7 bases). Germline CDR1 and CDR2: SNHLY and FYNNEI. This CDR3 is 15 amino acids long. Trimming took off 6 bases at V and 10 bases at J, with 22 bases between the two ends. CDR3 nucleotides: TGTGCCAGCAGCGGGCCAGGTGTGCGGGGGCTAGAGCAGTTCTTC. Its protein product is CASSGPGVRGLEQFF.

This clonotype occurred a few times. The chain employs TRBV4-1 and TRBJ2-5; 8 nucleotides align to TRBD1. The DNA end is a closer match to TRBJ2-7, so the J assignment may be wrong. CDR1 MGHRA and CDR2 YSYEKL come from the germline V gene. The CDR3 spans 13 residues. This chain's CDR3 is CASSQRTGPEQYF. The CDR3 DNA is TGCGCCAGCAGCCAACGGACAGGGCCCGAGCAGTACTTC.

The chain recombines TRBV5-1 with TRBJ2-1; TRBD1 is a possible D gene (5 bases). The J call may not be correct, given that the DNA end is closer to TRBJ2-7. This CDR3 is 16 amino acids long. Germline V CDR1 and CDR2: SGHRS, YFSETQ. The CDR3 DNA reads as TGCGCCAGCAGCTGGGGCAGGGAAAGCTCCTACAATGAGCAGTACTTC. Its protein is CASSWGRESSYNEQYF.

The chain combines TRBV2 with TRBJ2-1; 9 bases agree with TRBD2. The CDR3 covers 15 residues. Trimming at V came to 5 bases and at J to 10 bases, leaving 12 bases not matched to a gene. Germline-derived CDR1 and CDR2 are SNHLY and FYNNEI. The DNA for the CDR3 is TGTGCCAGCAGTCAGGCGGGGGGGCCATCCTACGAGCAGTTCTTC. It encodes CASSQAGGPSYEQFF.